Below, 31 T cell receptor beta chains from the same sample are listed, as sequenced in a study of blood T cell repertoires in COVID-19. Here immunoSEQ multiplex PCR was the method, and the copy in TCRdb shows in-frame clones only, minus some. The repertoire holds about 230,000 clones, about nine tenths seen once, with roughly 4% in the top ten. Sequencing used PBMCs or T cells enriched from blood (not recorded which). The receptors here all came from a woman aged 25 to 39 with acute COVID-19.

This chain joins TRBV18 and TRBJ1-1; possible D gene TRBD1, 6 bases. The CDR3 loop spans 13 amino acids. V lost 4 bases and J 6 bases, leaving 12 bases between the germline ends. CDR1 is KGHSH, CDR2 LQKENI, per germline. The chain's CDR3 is CASSRTVSSEAFF. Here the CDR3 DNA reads TGTGCCAGCTCACGGACAGTCAGTTCTGAAGCTTTCTTT.

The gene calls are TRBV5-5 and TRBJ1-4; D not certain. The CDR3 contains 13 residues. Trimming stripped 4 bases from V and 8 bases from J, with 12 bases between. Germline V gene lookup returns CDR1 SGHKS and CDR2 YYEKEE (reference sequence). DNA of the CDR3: TGTGCCAGCAGCCGGTTCCCCGGGGAAAAACTGTTTTTT. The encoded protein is CASSRFPGEKLFF.

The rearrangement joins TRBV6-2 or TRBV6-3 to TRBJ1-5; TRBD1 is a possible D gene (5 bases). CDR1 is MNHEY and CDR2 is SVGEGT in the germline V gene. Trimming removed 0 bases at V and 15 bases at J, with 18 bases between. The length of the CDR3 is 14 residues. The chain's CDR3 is CASSYSAGNLLRHF. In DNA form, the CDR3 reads TGTGCCAGCAGTTACTCGGCAGGGAACCTGCTTCGGCATTTT.

The CDR3 DNA follows: TGTGCCAGCAGTGTTCAGGGTGGCAAGCAGTACTTC. Its translation: CASSVQGGKQYF. The V and J genes are TRBV2 and TRBJ2-7; TRBD1 might be the D (5 bases). V gave up 4 bases and J gave up 8 bases, with 12 bases separating them. Looked up from germline, CDR1 is SNHLY and CDR2 is FYNNEI. This CDR3 has 12 amino acids.

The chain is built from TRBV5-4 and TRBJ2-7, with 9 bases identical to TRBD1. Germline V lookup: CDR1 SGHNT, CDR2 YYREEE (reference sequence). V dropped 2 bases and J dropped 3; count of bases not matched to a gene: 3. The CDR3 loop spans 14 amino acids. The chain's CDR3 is CASSLQGAVYEQYF. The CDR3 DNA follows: TGTGCCAGCAGCTTACAGGGGGCAGTCTACGAGCAGTACTTC.

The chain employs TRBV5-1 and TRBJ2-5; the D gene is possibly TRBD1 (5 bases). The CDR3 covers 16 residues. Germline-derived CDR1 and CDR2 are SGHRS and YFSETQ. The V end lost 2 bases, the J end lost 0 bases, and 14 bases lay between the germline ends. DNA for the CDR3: TGCGCCAGCAGCTTTACAGGCGATACGTACCAAGAGACCCAGTACTTC. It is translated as CASSFTGDTYQETQYF.

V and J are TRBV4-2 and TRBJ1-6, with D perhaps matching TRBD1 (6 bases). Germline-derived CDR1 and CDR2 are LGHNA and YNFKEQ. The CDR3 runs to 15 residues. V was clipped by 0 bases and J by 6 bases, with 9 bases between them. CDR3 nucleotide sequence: TGTGCCAGCAGCCAAGAAACAGGGTCTAATTCACCCCTCCACTTT. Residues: CASSQETGSNSPLHF.

The CDR3 DNA reads TGCGCCAGCAGCTTGATGACAGGTTCCACAGATACGCAGTATTTT. As protein: CASSLMTGSTDTQYF. This chain uses TRBV5-1 with TRBJ2-3; the D gene is possibly TRBD1 (6 bases). CDR1 and CDR2 from the germline V gene are SGHRS and YFSETQ. The length of the CDR3 is 15 residues. V was shortened by 1 base and J by 2 bases, with 11 bases between the two germline ends.

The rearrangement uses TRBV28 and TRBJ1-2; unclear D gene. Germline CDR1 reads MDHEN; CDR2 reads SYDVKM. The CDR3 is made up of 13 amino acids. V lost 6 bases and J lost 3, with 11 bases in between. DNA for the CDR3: TGTGCCAGCAGCCTCCCCCGTTACTATGGCTACACCTTC. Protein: CASSLPRYYGYTF.

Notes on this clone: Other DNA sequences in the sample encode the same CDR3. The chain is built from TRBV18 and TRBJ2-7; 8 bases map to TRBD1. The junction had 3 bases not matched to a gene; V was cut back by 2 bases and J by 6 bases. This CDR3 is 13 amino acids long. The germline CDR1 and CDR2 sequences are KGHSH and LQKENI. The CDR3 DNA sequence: TGTGCCAGCTCACCAGGACAGGGAGGCGAGCAGTACTTC. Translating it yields CASSPGQGGEQYF.

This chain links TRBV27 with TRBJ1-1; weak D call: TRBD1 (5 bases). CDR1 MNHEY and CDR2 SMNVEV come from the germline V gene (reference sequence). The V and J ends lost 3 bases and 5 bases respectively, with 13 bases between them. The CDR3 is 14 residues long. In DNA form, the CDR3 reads TGTGCCAGCAGTTTCGCCAGGGCTGGGACTGAAGCTTTCTTT. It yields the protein CASSFARAGTEAFF.

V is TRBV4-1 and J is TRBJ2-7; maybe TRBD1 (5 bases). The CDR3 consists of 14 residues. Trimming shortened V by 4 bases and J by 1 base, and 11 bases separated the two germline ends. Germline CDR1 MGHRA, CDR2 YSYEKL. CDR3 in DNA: TGCGCCAGCAGCCTCCACGACAGTTCCTACGAGCAGTACTTC. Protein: CASSLHDSSYEQYF.

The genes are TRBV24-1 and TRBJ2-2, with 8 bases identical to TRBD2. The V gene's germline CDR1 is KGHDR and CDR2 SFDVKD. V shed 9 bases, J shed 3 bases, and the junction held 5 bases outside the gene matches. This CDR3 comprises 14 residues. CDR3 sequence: CATQTSGYTGELFF. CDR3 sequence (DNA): TGTGCCACCCAAACTAGCGGTTACACCGGGGAGCTGTTTTTT.

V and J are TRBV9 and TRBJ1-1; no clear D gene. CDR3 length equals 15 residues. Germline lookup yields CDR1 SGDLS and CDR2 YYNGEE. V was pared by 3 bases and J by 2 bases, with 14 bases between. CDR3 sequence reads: CASSAGMTGNTEAFF. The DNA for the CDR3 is TGTGCCAGCAGCGCGGGAATGACGGGAAACACTGAAGCTTTCTTT.

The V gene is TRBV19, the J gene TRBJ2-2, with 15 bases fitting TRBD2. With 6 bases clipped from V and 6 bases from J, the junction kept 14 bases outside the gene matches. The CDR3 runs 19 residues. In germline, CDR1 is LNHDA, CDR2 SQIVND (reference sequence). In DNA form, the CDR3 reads TGTGCCAGTAGCTCCCATGGACTAGCGGGGGGGCCAAGGGCCGGGGAGCTGTTTTTT. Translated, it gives CASSSHGLAGGPRAGELFF.

For the CDR3, the DNA is TGTGCCAGCAGTTACTCTCGGGACAGGAACACTGAAGCTTTCTTT. Its translation is CASSYSRDRNTEAFF. The chain employs TRBV6-2 or TRBV6-3 and TRBJ1-1; 7 bases agree with TRBD1. Germline assignment: CDR1 MNHEY and CDR2 SVGEGT. Trimming cost V 0 bases and J 1 base; bases outside gene matches: 2. The length of the CDR3 is 15 residues.

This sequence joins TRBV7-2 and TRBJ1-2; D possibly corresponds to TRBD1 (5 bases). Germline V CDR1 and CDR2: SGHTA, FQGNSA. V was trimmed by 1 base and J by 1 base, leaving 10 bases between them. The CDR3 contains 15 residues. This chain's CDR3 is CASSLVGGDNYGYTF. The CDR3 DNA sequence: TGTGCCAGCAGCTTAGTCGGGGGGGATAACTATGGCTACACCTTC.

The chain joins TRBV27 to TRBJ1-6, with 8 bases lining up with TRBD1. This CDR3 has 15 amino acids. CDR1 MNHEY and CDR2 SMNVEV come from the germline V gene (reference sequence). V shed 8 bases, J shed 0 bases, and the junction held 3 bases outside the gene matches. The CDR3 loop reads CASSDRGSYNSPLHF. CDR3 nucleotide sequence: TGTGCCAGCTCAGACAGGGGCTCCTATAATTCACCCCTCCACTTT.

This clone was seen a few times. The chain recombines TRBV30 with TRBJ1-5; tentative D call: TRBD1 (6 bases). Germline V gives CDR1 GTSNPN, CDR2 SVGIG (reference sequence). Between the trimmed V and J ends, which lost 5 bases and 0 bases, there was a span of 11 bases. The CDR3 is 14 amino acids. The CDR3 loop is CAWEDSNSNQPQHF. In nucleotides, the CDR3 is TGTGCCTGGGAGGACAGTAATAGCAATCAGCCCCAGCATTTT.

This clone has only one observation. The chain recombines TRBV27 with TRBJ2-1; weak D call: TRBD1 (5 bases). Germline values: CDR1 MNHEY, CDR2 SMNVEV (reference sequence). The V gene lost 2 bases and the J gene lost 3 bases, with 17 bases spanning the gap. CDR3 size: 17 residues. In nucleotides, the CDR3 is TGTGCCAGCAGTTTAGTTGCCAGGGAAGAAGGCTACAATGAGCAGTTCTTC. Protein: CASSLVAREEGYNEQFF.

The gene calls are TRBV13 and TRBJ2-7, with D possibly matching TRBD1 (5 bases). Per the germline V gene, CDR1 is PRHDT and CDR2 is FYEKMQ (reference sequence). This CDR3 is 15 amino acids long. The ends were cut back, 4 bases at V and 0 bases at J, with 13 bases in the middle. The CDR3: CASSSKQDFSYEQYF. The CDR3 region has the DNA TGTGCCAGCAGCTCTAAACAGGATTTCTCCTACGAGCAGTACTTC.

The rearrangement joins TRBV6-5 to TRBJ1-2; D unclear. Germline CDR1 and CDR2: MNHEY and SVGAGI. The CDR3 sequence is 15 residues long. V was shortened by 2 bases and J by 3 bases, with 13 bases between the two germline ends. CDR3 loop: CASSYGRGEHYGYTF. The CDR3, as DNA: TGTGCCAGCAGTTACGGGCGGGGAGAGCACTATGGCTACACCTTC.

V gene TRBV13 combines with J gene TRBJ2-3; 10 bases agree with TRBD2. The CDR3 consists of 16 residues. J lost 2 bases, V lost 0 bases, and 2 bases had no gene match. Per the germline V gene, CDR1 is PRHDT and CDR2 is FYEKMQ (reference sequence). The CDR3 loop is CASSLGLAGVTDTQYF. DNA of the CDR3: TGTGCCAGCAGCTTAGGGCTAGCGGGGGTCACAGATACGCAGTATTTT.

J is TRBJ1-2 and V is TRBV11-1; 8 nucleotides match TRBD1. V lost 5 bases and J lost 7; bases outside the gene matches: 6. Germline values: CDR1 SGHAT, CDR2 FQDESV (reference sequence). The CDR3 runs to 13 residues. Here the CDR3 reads CASSNDRGGGYTF. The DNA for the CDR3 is TGTGCCAGCAGCAACGACAGGGGAGGTGGCTACACCTTC. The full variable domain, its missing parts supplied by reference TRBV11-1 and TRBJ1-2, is EAEVAQSPRYKITEKSQAVAFWCDPISGHATLYWYRQILGQGPELLVQFQDESVVDDSQLPKDRFSAERLKGVDSTLKIQPAELGDSAMYLCASSNDRGGGYTFGSGTRLTVV.

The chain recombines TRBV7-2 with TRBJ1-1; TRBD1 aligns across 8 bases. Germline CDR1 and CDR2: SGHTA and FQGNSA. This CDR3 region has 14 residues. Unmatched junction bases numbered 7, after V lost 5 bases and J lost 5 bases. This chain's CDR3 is CASSPRTGRTEAFF. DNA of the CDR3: TGTGCCAGCAGCCCGCGGACAGGGCGAACTGAAGCTTTCTTT.

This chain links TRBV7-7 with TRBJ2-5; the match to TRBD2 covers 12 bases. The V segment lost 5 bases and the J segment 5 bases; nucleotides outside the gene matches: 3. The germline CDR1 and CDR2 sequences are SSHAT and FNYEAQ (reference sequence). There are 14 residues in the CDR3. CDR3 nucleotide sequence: TGTGCCAGCAGCCAGGGACTAGCGGGTGAGACCCAGTACTTC. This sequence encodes CASSQGLAGETQYF.

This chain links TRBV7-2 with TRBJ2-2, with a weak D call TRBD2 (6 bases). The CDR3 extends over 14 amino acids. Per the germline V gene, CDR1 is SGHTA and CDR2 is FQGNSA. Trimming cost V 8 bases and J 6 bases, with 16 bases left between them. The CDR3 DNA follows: TGTGCCAGCCCAGGGCCTTCTAGCGCCGGGGAGCTGTTTTTT. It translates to CASPGPSSAGELFF.

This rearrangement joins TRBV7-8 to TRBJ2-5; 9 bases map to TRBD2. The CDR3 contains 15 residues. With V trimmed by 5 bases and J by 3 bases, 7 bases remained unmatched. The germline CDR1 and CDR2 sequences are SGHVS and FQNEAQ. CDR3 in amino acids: CASSEFRLAEETQYF. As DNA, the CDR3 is TGTGCCAGCAGCGAATTCCGACTAGCGGAAGAGACCCAGTACTTC.

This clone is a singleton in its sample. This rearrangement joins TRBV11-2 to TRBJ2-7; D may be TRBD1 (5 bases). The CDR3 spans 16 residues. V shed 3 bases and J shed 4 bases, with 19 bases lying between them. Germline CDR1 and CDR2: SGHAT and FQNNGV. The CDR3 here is CASSFPQGVAVYEQYF. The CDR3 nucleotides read TGTGCCAGCAGCTTCCCCCAGGGTGTGGCAGTTTACGAGCAGTACTTC.

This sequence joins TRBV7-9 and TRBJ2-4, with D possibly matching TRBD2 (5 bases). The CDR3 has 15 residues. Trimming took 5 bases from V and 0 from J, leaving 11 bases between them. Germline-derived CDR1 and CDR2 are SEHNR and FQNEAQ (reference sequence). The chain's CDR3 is CASSNRGIAKNIQYF. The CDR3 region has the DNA TGTGCCAGCAGCAACCGGGGTATAGCCAAAAACATTCAGTACTTC.

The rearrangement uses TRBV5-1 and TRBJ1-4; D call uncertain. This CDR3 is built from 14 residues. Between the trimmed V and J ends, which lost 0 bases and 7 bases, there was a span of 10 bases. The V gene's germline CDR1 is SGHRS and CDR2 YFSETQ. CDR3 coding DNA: TGCGCCAGCAGCTTGGAGGCGCCGGGTGAAAAACTGTTTTTT. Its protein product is CASSLEAPGEKLFF.